This T cell receptor beta chain was documented in a study of cytomegalovirus exposure and HLA in healthy donors (dated by TCRdb to 2016 to 2017). Looking at the study overall: An earlier analysis of some 620 of the donors reported 250 to 300 Gb of sequence data and 117 million unique TCR beta sequences obtained from around 170 million T cells. An early release covering roughly 600 HLA-typed donors comprised approximately 290 gigabases of sequencing data and tens of millions of unique TCR sequences. Of the roughly 400 genotyped donors, approximately 83% fell in the genetic ancestry cluster associated with self-reported Caucasian donors. The study aimed to test whether cataloging public T cell receptors could reveal signatures of past pathogen exposure. The T cell repertoires of around 670 subjects were profiled by immunosequencing and related to cytomegalovirus serostatus. In addition to the first cohort of around 670 subjects, a separate validation cohort of 120 different subjects was used. To predict cytomegalovirus infection status, the study brought together high-throughput TCR immunosequencing, statistical association of individual TCRs with disease status, and machine learning. To study patterns of TCR occurrence, a later analysis re-analyzed previously published TCR beta repertoires from around 670 donors and added high-resolution HLA genotyping. Rather than drawing on any new phenotypic data, the later analysis identified candidate immune exposures from TCR beta sequences and the way those sequences occurred across donors. An earlier analysis of around 580 of the donors used high-throughput TCR beta sequencing to judge whether each TCR beta V gene segment behaved as functional or pseudogenic. Alongside the repertoire data, information on donor age, sex, ethnicity and CMV serostatus was compiled. A later genetic analysis took genome-wide SNP genotypes for 398 of the 666 donors and used that subset as a discovery cohort. All discovery cohort repertoires had been generated using a single sequencing platform. Class I and class II HLA loci were covered by the typing at four-digit resolution. The number of typed donors differed by locus: about 620-640 for A, B, C, DRB1 and DQB1; some 500 for DQA1; some 590 for DPA1; and some 430 for DPB1. Roughly 5 DR-DQ haplotypes were handled as single units for association and clustering, since linkage in the cohort was strong. Across some 400 genotyped donors of the cohort, an average of about 200,000 unique TCR beta nucleotide sequences per donor were sequenced, and approximately 19% of those sequences were non-productive. Results and caveats for the whole study, not just this receptor: A further reported finding was that TCR beta sequences accurately predicted the HLA-A and HLA-B alleles for most subjects in the first cohort. Approximately 16 rarely observed V segments, including chromosome 9 orphons, were excluded from the earlier analysis of some 590 of the donors because counts were too low. In vitro tests confirmed that a few of the cytomegalovirus-associated TCR beta chains recognize cytomegalovirus antigens. According to a later analysis, most CMV-associated TCR beta chains appeared to be HLA-restricted, and the HLA associations seemed to be driven largely by CMV exposure. The only immune exposure information available for the cohort was CMV serostatus. While some public TCRs were present in many individuals, most TCR sequences turned up only very rarely across donors. The classifier was reported to diagnose cytomegalovirus status with high specificity and sensitivity in both the original cohort and the validation cohort. The sequencing pipeline was judged likely to have produced a cluster of highly shared sequence variants as a technical artifact. In a later genetic analysis, a missense DCLRE1C variant was associated with V-gene and J-gene trimming of TCR beta chains, and the association was replicated in an independent cohort. A later analysis found that TCR association rates varied across HLA loci, with DRB1 alleles showing the most associated TCRs and HLA-C alleles the fewest. Linkage disequilibrium might explain the correlated functional status among segregating V segments, but an unknown experimental factor could not be ruled out. Specific HLA alleles were associated with 16,951 TCR beta sequences at a false discovery rate of 0.05 in a later analysis. According to a later genetic analysis, donors in an Asian-associated ancestry cluster had fewer N-insertions in productive TCRs than the roughly 670-donor mean. In a later analysis, HLA-associated TCR beta chains showed more clonal expansion and lower generation probabilities than non-associated chains that were equally common. In a later analysis, several top co-occurrence clusters were reported to appear linked to parvovirus B19, influenza, CMV and Epstein-Barr virus. The 87-base-pair reads could not distinguish some IMGT-functional V segments, including TRBV6-2 and TRBV6-3, so those segments were excluded. Only TCR beta chains were sequenced in this cohort, and the absence of alpha or paired-chain data limited detectable features. Because HLA typing was missing for some donors at each locus, association tests included only the typed subset. Strong co-occurrence of HLA alleles, especially DR and DQ, made assigning TCR associations to individual alleles difficult. Sequencing depth was assumed to be roughly uniform across donors in the presence/absence analyses, though that assumption may not hold. The study gave a list of about 150 TCR beta chains associated with cytomegalovirus. An earlier analysis of around 540 of the donors showed that most TCR beta V segments appeared in productive rearrangements either about 87% or about 30% of the time, which broadly matched IMGT annotations. The authors suggested that the approach could potentially be extended to other disease states and immunological phenotypes.

The CDR3, from cysteine to phenylalanine, totals 15 residues. The sequence is cut down to CDR3 DNA, 45 bases in frame from base 1. The junction shows trimming of 4 bases on V and 5 bases on J, and the gene matches do not reach 4 bases of it. The germline V gene encodes CDR1 MDHEN and CDR2 SYDVKM. To prepare the library, the immunoSEQ multiplex PCR assay was applied. The multiplex PCR relied on a mix of 60 forward primers for TCR Vbeta segments and 13 reverse primers for TCR Jbeta segments. Amplification of the CDR3 region of rearranged TCR beta genes was performed with a multiplex PCR assay on genomic DNA. The Illumina HiSeq System was used to sequence the amplified TCR beta libraries as 87-base-pair reads. As for how the authors treated the data: A later analysis counted approximately 84 million unique TCR beta chains across the 550 to 800 repertoires, and some 12 million of these chains were shared by at least two donors. Raw reads were error-corrected and collapsed into unique sequences by a nearest-neighbor algorithm in which closely related sequences were merged to remove PCR and sequencing errors. V, D and J gene segments were assigned by aligning CDR3 sequences to IMGT reference sequences. For a sequence to be retained, a match of at least six nucleotides to both a V gene segment and a J gene segment was required. Rearrangements were called productive when the CDR3 lacked stop codons and stayed in frame with V and J; all others were non-productive. Following IMGT convention, CDR3 was defined as the stretch from the second conserved V-encoded cysteine up to the conserved J-encoded phenylalanine. In an earlier analysis of around 640 of the donors, sequences lacking an unambiguous match to a single V gene segment were excluded. In an earlier analysis of approximately 610 of the donors, V segments were called functional above 56.7% productive rearrangements and were called segregating when the between-donor standard deviation exceeded 5%. To diagnose cytomegalovirus status from the catalog of TCR beta chain sequences, a statistical classification framework was built. V and J gene assignment, in a later analysis, came from comparing TCR nucleotide sequences with IMGT/GENE-DB human TR gene sequences. A later analysis assigned CDR3 sequences and most-parsimonious VDJ recombination scenarios with the TCRdist pipeline. In a later analysis, every TCR beta chain was defined by the combination of its CDR3 amino acid sequence and its V-gene family, and reads without a unique V-gene family were dropped. In a later analysis, some 600 highly shared, low-generation-probability nucleotide sequences were removed to address suspected cross-contamination and a sequencing artifact. In a later analysis, a clonal expansion index was calculated for each public chain from normalized within-repertoire ranks of inferred template counts. A later analysis computed generation probabilities with a VDJ recombination model fitted to out-of-frame rearrangements, and checked the results against IGoR. In a later analysis, TCR-TCR, TCR-HLA and TCR-CMV co-occurrence was scored with hypergeometric tests, and a repertoire-size bias correction was applied to TCR pairs. False discovery rates were estimated in a later analysis by permuting HLA or CMV assignments 20 times. In a later analysis, co-occurring TCRs were grouped using DBSCAN, with TCRdist sequence similarity added in when clustering inside HLA-allele-positive subsets. Co-occurrence clustering excluded repertoires with fewer than 30,000 or more than 120,000 public chains, plus five with anomalous nucleotide sharing. The immuneACCESS repertoire file appears here via TCRdb, limited to in-frame rearrangements. These files lack a portion of the clones; in checked studies, under half of the deficit traces to unresolved V genes, and the cause of the others is not known. Clone size and the V and J calls come from that table; the DNA yielded D and trimming. This sample lists over 200,000 clones; roughly 82% were detected once. The biggest ten clones account for 5% to 6.5% of the sample.

A word on this clone: Its antigen is unknown. No much larger clonotype is one base removed from it; base qualities were not supplied.

In total, about 650 healthy bone marrow donors made up the cohort. At the time of sampling, every cohort member was nominally healthy, though immune exposures that went unrecorded were likely present. The donor tested CMV seropositive, placing the donor among the 289 seropositive members of the cohort. Each donor provided a peripheral blood sample, and peripheral blood mononuclear cells were used for TCR beta sequencing. Genomic DNA extraction from the blood cell samples was performed with the Qiagen DNeasy Blood Extraction Kit. This sequence originates from a woman aged 40 to 50 in good health and CMV-seropositive. The specimen sequenced was PBMCs. The V and J segments used are TRBV28 and TRBJ1-6, and 8 junction bases match TRBD1. The DNA sequence is TGTGCCAGCAGTTCCGGACAGGGAAATAATTCACCCCTCCACTTT. This sequence encodes CASSSGQGNNSPLHF.